This T cell receptor (beta chain) derives from a study of response to subunit inactivated influenza vaccine. Points from the study as a whole: Each seasonal influenza vaccination, the authors suggested, recruits few new T cells.

V shed 3 bases and J shed 0 bases, with 10 bases lying between them. Germline lookup yields CDR1 SQVTM and CDR2 ANQGSEA. The CDR3 contains 14 residues. Notes on this clonotype: What it binds is not known.

TCRdb reprocessed the RT-PCR reads with MiXCR, giving one entry per CDR3 protein. The table shows roughly 700,000 distinct CDR3 sequences, with roughly 14% occurring only once. The material sequenced was PBMCs from blood, taken approximately 15 days before vaccination. The TCR was taken from a man aged 50 to 59 who received an inactivated influenza vaccine. This chain links TRBV29-1 with TRBJ2-3, with a tentative D call TRBD2 (6 bases). CDR3 in amino acids: CSVDVAASTDTQYF. The CDR3 region has the DNA TGCAGCGTTGATGTAGCGGCTAGCACAGATACGCAGTATTTT.